The present entry profiles one TCR beta chain with its context. TCRdb ran MiXCR on the 5' RACE reads and lists one entry per CDR3 protein. The table has about 220,000 distinct CDR3 sequences, 6.5% seen once. The CDR3 is made up of 15 amino acids. Germline V lookup: CDR1 SQVTM, CDR2 ANQGSEA. The J segment lost 4 bases and the V segment lost 1 base, leaving 0 bases of the junction unmatched. These data come from a study of identical twins. These data were also reused for a study on T cells expressing NK-cell markers.

The chain is built from TRBV29-1 and TRBJ2-3; 15 nucleotides match TRBD2. This receptor was identified in a woman aged 18-35 years in good health. Sequencing was performed on CD8+ T cells sorted from blood. DNA of the CDR3: TGCAGCGTTGAAGGGACTAGCGGGAGGGCAGATACGCAGTATTTT. Translating gives CSVEGTSGRADTQYF.